This is a list of T cell receptor beta chains from one sample in a study of shared clonotypes between healthy human individuals. Some clones are missing from TCRdb's copy, which holds only in-frame ones; the method was immunoSEQ multiplex PCR. The table includes some 490,000 clones, around 73% detected once. The sequenced sample consisted of PBMCs. The receptors shown here come from a woman in her thirties or forties in good health. Some clones in this sample may be carry-over from other donors' samples. The CDR3 runs from the conserved cysteine through the conserved F or W. Each record gives: clone size, V gene, D gene, J gene, CDR3 protein, CDR3 DNA. D genes are given only for firm matches. Clone size is shown for a subset of rows, as once, few, many or a class of expanded clone.

clone_size: -
v_call: TRBV4-2
d_call: -
j_call: TRBJ2-7
cdr3_aa: CASSQEAGQYF
cdr3_nt: TGTGCCAGCAGCCAAGAGGCGGGGCAGTACTTC

clone_size: -
v_call: TRBV5-1
d_call: -
j_call: TRBJ1-1
cdr3_aa: CASSLGSGSEAFF
cdr3_nt: TGCGCCAGCAGCTTGGGGTCAGGAAGTGAAGCTTTCTTT

clone_size: -
v_call: TRBV11-3
d_call: TRBD1
j_call: TRBJ2-3
cdr3_aa: CASSRDRPGADTQYF
cdr3_nt: TGTGCCAGCAGCCGGGACAGACCGGGCGCAGATACGCAGTATTTT

clone_size: -
v_call: TRBV19
d_call: -
j_call: TRBJ2-5
cdr3_aa: CASSIGHGMETQYF
cdr3_nt: TGTGCCAGTAGTATAGGACATGGCATGGAGACCCAGTACTTC

clone_size: -
v_call: TRBV7-2
d_call: -
j_call: TRBJ2-5
cdr3_aa: CASSFTGSQETQYF
cdr3_nt: TGTGCCAGCAGCTTCACAGGGAGCCAAGAGACCCAGTACTTC

clone_size: -
v_call: TRBV9
d_call: -
j_call: TRBJ2-1
cdr3_aa: CASSPDRGASYNEQFF
cdr3_nt: TGTGCCAGCAGCCCCGACCGGGGGGCCAGCTACAATGAGCAGTTCTTC

clone_size: -
v_call: TRBV18
d_call: -
j_call: TRBJ2-1
cdr3_aa: CASSPLGRENEQFF
cdr3_nt: TGTGCCAGCTCACCACTTGGCAGGGAGAATGAGCAGTTCTTC

clone_size: -
v_call: TRBV18
d_call: -
j_call: TRBJ1-1
cdr3_aa: CASSPQTGRLNTEAFF
cdr3_nt: TGTGCCAGCTCACCCCAGACAGGCCGCTTGAACACTGAAGCTTTCTTT

clone_size: -
v_call: TRBV5-1
d_call: TRBD2
j_call: TRBJ2-7
cdr3_aa: CASSETSGFSGEQYF
cdr3_nt: TGCGCCAGCAGCGAGACTAGCGGGTTCTCTGGCGAGCAGTACTTC

clone_size: -
v_call: TRBV28
d_call: -
j_call: TRBJ1-2
cdr3_aa: CASSSYLTVTGNYGYTF
cdr3_nt: TGTGCCAGCAGCTCTTACCTTACCGTGACAGGAAACTATGGCTACACCTTC

clone_size: -
v_call: TRBV7-2
d_call: -
j_call: TRBJ1-3
cdr3_aa: CASSFAPAGNTIYF
cdr3_nt: TGTGCCAGCAGCTTTGCTCCGGCTGGAAACACCATATATTTT

clone_size: -
v_call: TRBV30
d_call: -
j_call: TRBJ2-1
cdr3_aa: CAWSYPGLKQFF
cdr3_nt: TGTGCCTGGAGTTATCCCGGACTGAAGCAGTTCTTC

clone_size: -
v_call: TRBV7-9
d_call: TRBD2
j_call: TRBJ2-5
cdr3_aa: CASSVLAGPGETQYF
cdr3_nt: TGTGCCAGCAGCGTGCTAGCGGGACCCGGGGAGACCCAGTACTTC

clone_size: -
v_call: TRBV28
d_call: -
j_call: TRBJ2-5
cdr3_aa: CASSPWTVQETQYF
cdr3_nt: TGTGCCAGCAGTCCTTGGACAGTCCAAGAGACCCAGTACTTC

clone_size: -
v_call: TRBV30
d_call: -
j_call: TRBJ1-2
cdr3_aa: CAWSVLSLADGYTF
cdr3_nt: TGTGCCTGGAGTGTACTGTCCCTGGCGGATGGCTACACCTTC

clone_size: -
v_call: TRBV7-9
d_call: TRBD2
j_call: TRBJ2-1
cdr3_aa: CASSYRTSGYNEQFF
cdr3_nt: TGTGCCAGCAGCTACCGGACTAGCGGATACAATGAGCAGTTCTTC

clone_size: -
v_call: TRBV7-2
d_call: -
j_call: TRBJ1-5
cdr3_aa: CASSLIGARDQPQHF
cdr3_nt: TGTGCCAGCAGCTTAATAGGGGCGCGGGATCAGCCCCAGCATTTT

clone_size: -
v_call: TRBV10-2
d_call: -
j_call: TRBJ1-1
cdr3_aa: CASSENSNTEAFF
cdr3_nt: TGCGCCAGCAGTGAGAACTCGAACACTGAAGCTTTCTTT

clone_size: few
v_call: TRBV5-1
d_call: -
j_call: TRBJ2-2
cdr3_aa: CASSQTTNTGELFF
cdr3_nt: TGCGCCAGCAGCCAGACTACGAACACCGGGGAGCTGTTTTTT

clone_size: -
v_call: TRBV4-1
d_call: -
j_call: TRBJ2-1
cdr3_aa: CASSQDPINEQFF
cdr3_nt: TGCGCCAGCAGCCAGGACCCGATCAATGAGCAGTTCTTC

clone_size: -
v_call: TRBV11-3
d_call: TRBD2
j_call: TRBJ2-7
cdr3_aa: CASSFLAEHSYEQYF
cdr3_nt: TGTGCCAGCAGCTTTCTAGCGGAACACTCCTACGAGCAGTACTTC

clone_size: -
v_call: TRBV7-8
d_call: TRBD2
j_call: TRBJ2-5
cdr3_aa: CASSLGGSSGRTQETQYF
cdr3_nt: TGTGCCAGCAGCTTAGGAGGGTCTAGCGGGAGGACCCAAGAGACCCAGTACTTC

clone_size: -
v_call: TRBV19
d_call: -
j_call: TRBJ1-3
cdr3_aa: CASLPRDTSGNTIYF
cdr3_nt: TGTGCCAGTCTGCCCCGGGACACCTCTGGAAACACCATATATTTT

clone_size: few
v_call: TRBV2
d_call: -
j_call: TRBJ2-2
cdr3_aa: CASSGKGNGAGELFF
cdr3_nt: TGTGCCAGCAGTGGAAAGGGGAATGGGGCCGGGGAGCTGTTTTTT

clone_size: once
v_call: TRBV30
d_call: -
j_call: TRBJ2-7
cdr3_aa: CAWSVRGGLSKPYF
cdr3_nt: TGTGCCTGGAGTGTAAGAGGGGGACTAAGCAAGCCGTACTTC

clone_size: -
v_call: TRBV30
d_call: -
j_call: TRBJ2-3
cdr3_aa: CAWSGAQSTDTQYF
cdr3_nt: TGTGCCTGGAGTGGAGCGCAAAGCACAGATACGCAGTATTTT

clone_size: -
v_call: TRBV19
d_call: TRBD2
j_call: TRBJ2-1
cdr3_aa: CASSPLAGGYNEQFF
cdr3_nt: TGTGCCAGTAGCCCCTTGGCGGGAGGTTACAATGAGCAGTTCTTC